What follows is one TCR beta chain and its context. Its antigen is not yet known. No base quality information exists; no much larger clone differs at one position. The CDR3 regions of human TCRbeta chains were analyzed by immunosequencing. Turning to the authors' computational methods: TCRs in the repertoires were compared against a reference library of SARS-CoV-2-specific TCRs that had been generated with the MIRA antigen-specificity platform. Breadth was defined as the fraction of unique TCRs that were SARS-CoV-2-associated. Depth was defined as the fraction of total T cells that were SARS-CoV-2-associated. Each spike-specific TCR was assigned to its reactive spike region and to a CD4 or CD8 class using the MIRA data. Log10-transformed breadth and depth values were compared by one-way ANOVA with Sidak's multiple comparisons tests. TCRdb limited this immuneACCESS table to in-frame rearrangements with V and J called. A share of clones is missing; checked studies link under half to unresolved V genes, and the rest is unexplained. The D gene and trimming were derived from the DNA, and the V and J assignments and clone size from that table. In this sample the table shows roughly 170,000 clones, around 92% of which occur a single time. The top ten clonotypes cover approximately 1% of the sample.

Reading the label with the study, this specimen's time point is: baseline before first vaccination. Vaccinee samples came from UK trials COV001 and COV002, including a single-blind randomized controlled phase 2/3 trial of AZD1222 (ChAdOx1 nCoV-19) in healthy adults. For TCRbeta chain sequencing, PBMC samples were collected from trial participants at day 0 and at day 28 after the second dose. These data belong to a study of T cell responses to AZD1222 COVID-19 vaccine (dated by TCRdb to about 2021). Regarding the research as a whole: AZD1222 recipients whose second dose came at about 4 weeks and those whose second dose came at about 12 weeks were combined into one group, since spike-specific TCR depth and breadth did not differ between the two schedules. Trial participants were enrolled into age subgroups of 18-55, 56-69 and 70-plus years, which contained around 150, 28 and 57 TCR-sequenced participants, respectively. A total of roughly 240 trial participants underwent TCR sequencing, of whom 200 to 220 received two doses of AZD1222 and some 25 received two doses of the MenACWY control vaccine. What the work shows at the level of the full study, not this receptor alone: Because no day 14 peak-response samples were available, repertoires were characterized only after the peak T cell response. A significant rise in spike-specific TCR breadth and depth was observed after two AZD1222 doses relative to day 0 and relative to MenACWY recipients. Only five to seven AZD1222 recipients were SARS-CoV-2 seropositive at baseline, limiting conclusions about previously exposed vaccinees. Participants were mostly white British and included more females than males, and it was suggested by the authors that clonal diversity may have been underestimated. Vaccine-associated CD4 TCRs spanned the whole spike protein, with dominant responses in regions 160-218 and 743-854. In the small 56-69-year group, the increase in depth fell short of significance, most likely because of low power. Reportedly, close to half of the unique spike-specific TCRs recognized epitopes lying outside the regions that are mutated in the B.1.351 and B.1.1.7 variants.

CDR1 is given as MNHEY and CDR2 as SVGAGI, both from the germline V gene. V and J are truncated by 7 bases and 1 base respectively, leaving an intervening sequence of 14 bases. From the cysteine up to the phenylalanine, the CDR3 has a length of 15 residues. Only the CDR3 DNA stays, 45 bases, in frame from base 1. The source of this sequence is an adult in good health. The chain employs TRBV6-5 and TRBJ2-1; 6 matching bases give a weak D call of TRBD1. This specimen was peripheral blood, taken on day 0 of AZD1222 vaccination. At the DNA level, the sequence is TGTGCCAGCACCCAGAGTAGGGGGTCCTACAATGAGCAGTTCTTC. Translated, this is CASTQSRGSYNEQFF.